These T cell receptor beta chains were read from a single sample in a study of blood T cell repertoires in COVID-19. TCRdb's copy holds only in-frame clones and misses some; the assay was immunoSEQ multiplex PCR. The sample contains around 100,000 clones, almost 80% of which appear only once. Material for sequencing was peripheral blood. Receptor source: a man in his 70s with active or convalescent COVID-19. Each CDR3 is given with its conserved first and last residue. A D gene is named only where the DNA matches it firmly. Size is stated for part of the rows, as once, few or many counts, or as a class when the clone is expanded.

J gene,D gene,clone size,V gene,CDR3 DNA,CDR3 protein
TRBJ2-5,TRBD2,NA,TRBV11-1,TGTGCCAGCAGCCCTACTGATGGAGCGGGAATGGAGACCCAGTACTTC,CASSPTDGAGMETQYF
TRBJ2-5,TRBD1,NA,TRBV4-1,TGCGCCAGCAGCTCCCGGACAGGGGTGCAAGAGACCCAGTACTTC,CASSSRTGVQETQYF
TRBJ1-5,NA,NA,TRBV19,TGTGCCAGTAGTAGGTCAGGCAATCAGCCCCAGCATTTT,CASSRSGNQPQHF
TRBJ2-3,TRBD2,NA,TRBV4-3,TGCGCCAGCAGCCTACTAGCGGGGGTGCAAGATACGCAGTATTTT,CASSLLAGVQDTQYF
TRBJ2-2,TRBD1,NA,TRBV5-1,TGCGCCAGCAGCTCTGACAGGGGGCGAGGCGGGGAGCTGTTTTTT,CASSSDRGRGGELFF
TRBJ1-5,TRBD1,NA,TRBV19,TGTGCCAGTAGTACGGGCGGGACAGGGTATCAGCCCCAGCATTTT,CASSTGGTGYQPQHF
TRBJ1-1,TRBD1,few,TRBV3-1/TRBV3-2,TGTGCCAGCAGCCCAGGACAGGGCAGAGGAAACACTGAAGCTTTCTTT,CASSPGQGRGNTEAFF
TRBJ2-3,NA,once,TRBV12-3/TRBV12-4,TGTGCCAGCAGTTTCCTAGATACGCAGTATTTT,CASSFLDTQYF
TRBJ1-1,TRBD1,NA,TRBV7-9,TGTGCCAGCAGCTTTTGGGACAGGAACACTGAAGCTTTCTTT,CASSFWDRNTEAFF
TRBJ1-5,NA,NA,TRBV27,TGTGCCAGCAGTTTGAGGCTGTCAAATCAGCCCCAGCATTTT,CASSLRLSNQPQHF
TRBJ1-2,NA,NA,TRBV20-1,TGCAGTGCTACCCGTAACTATGGCTACACCTTC,CSATRNYGYTF
TRBJ2-7,NA,few,TRBV2,TGTGCCAGCAGTGATGGGCACTACGAGCAGTACTTC,CASSDGHYEQYF
TRBJ1-1,NA,NA,TRBV28,TGTGCCAGCAGTCTACCCTCAGGGAACACTGAAGCTTTCTTT,CASSLPSGNTEAFF
TRBJ2-1,TRBD2,NA,TRBV29-1,TGCAGCTTGTCGCTAGGACTAGCGGGAGAGCAGTTCTTC,CSLSLGLAGEQFF
TRBJ2-4,NA,NA,TRBV19,TGTGCCAGTAGTATCCGGGACTTGGGCAAAAACATTCAGTACTTC,CASSIRDLGKNIQYF
TRBJ2-7,NA,NA,TRBV27,TGTGCCAGCAGTTTAACCCGGGGCTCCTACGAGCAGTACTTC,CASSLTRGSYEQYF
TRBJ1-1,TRBD1,NA,TRBV30,TGTGCCTGGACCGGGACAGGGACTGAAGCTTTCTTT,CAWTGTGTEAFF
TRBJ2-1,NA,once,TRBV4-2,TGTGCCAGCAGCCAAGAGGCGGTAAGCTACAATGAGCAGTTCTTC,CASSQEAVSYNEQFF
TRBJ2-7,TRBD2,NA,TRBV7-2,TGTGCCAGCAGTCTGCCGGTACTAGCGGGGGGGAGCTCCTACGAGCAGTACTTC,CASSLPVLAGGSSYEQYF
TRBJ2-2,NA,NA,TRBV7-9,TGTGCCAGCAGTGACCTCCGGGGTATCGGGGAGCTGTTTTTT,CASSDLRGIGELFF
TRBJ2-7,TRBD1,NA,TRBV7-9,TGTGCCGTAGGGGGTACGGGACAGACCTACGAGCAGTACTTC,CAVGGTGQTYEQYF
TRBJ2-5,NA,NA,TRBV18,TGTGCCAGCTCACCAGGGGCAGAGACCCAGTACTTC,CASSPGAETQYF
TRBJ2-7,TRBD1,NA,TRBV5-1,TGCGCCAGCGGGCCAGGGGGCGGCAACGAGCAGTACTTC,CASGPGGGNEQYF
TRBJ2-3,NA,NA,TRBV25-1,TGTGCCAGCAGTGAATTTACCGGAACAGGGCCCACAGATACGCAGTATTTT,CASSEFTGTGPTDTQYF
TRBJ2-1,TRBD2,many,TRBV24-1,TGTGCCACCAGTGACTCTAGCGGGGGCCACTACAATGAGCAGTTCTTC,CATSDSSGGHYNEQFF
TRBJ1-3,NA,NA,TRBV3-1/TRBV3-2,TGTGCCAGCAGCCAAGATCGGGATCACATAGGAAACACCATATATTTT,CASSQDRDHIGNTIYF
TRBJ2-2,TRBD1,NA,TRBV10-3,TGTGCCATCAGCTCAGGGGGAATTGGCACCGGGGAGCTGTTTTTT,CAISSGGIGTGELFF
TRBJ2-2,NA,NA,TRBV11-2,TGTGCCAGCAGCCTAGGAGGGGGTGACACCGGGGAGCTGTTTTTT,CASSLGGGDTGELFF
TRBJ1-1,TRBD1,NA,TRBV2,TGTGCCAGCAGTGAGTTTGCAGGGGGGAACACTGAAGCTTTCTTT,CASSEFAGGNTEAFF
TRBJ2-2,NA,NA,TRBV4-3,TGCGCCAGCAGCCAAGAACGGGGTAGGGAGCTGTTTTTT,CASSQERGRELFF
TRBJ2-1,TRBD2,NA,TRBV3-1/TRBV3-2,TGTGCCAGCAGTCCGGCCGGACTAGCGGGGGGTTACAATGAGCAGTTCTTC,CASSPAGLAGGYNEQFF
TRBJ2-7,NA,NA,TRBV6-5,TGTGCCAGCAGTAAACAGGTGGGGGGTTTTGAGCAGTACTTC,CASSKQVGGFEQYF
TRBJ1-2,NA,NA,TRBV3-1/TRBV3-2,TGTGCCAGCAGCCAAGTGGCTACGGACAGACCCTATGGCTACACCTTC,CASSQVATDRPYGYTF
TRBJ1-2,NA,NA,TRBV18,TGTGCCAGCTCACCAACAGGGCCTGGGGATGGCTACACCTTC,CASSPTGPGDGYTF
TRBJ2-7,NA,NA,TRBV30,TGTGCCTGGAGTGCCCGGGGCGAGCAGTACTTC,CAWSARGEQYF
TRBJ2-5,TRBD2,NA,TRBV6-5,TGTGCCAGCAGATCCCGACTAGCGGGAGAAGAGACCCAGTACTTC,CASRSRLAGEETQYF
TRBJ1-2,NA,NA,TRBV12-3/TRBV12-4,TGTGCCAGCAGTTTGCGGCGGGGTGGCTACACCTTC,CASSLRRGGYTF
TRBJ2-3,TRBD2,NA,TRBV6-2/TRBV6-3,TGTGCCAGCAGTACCCCCGCCGGGGGGGGAACAGATACGCAGTATTTT,CASSTPAGGGTDTQYF
TRBJ1-5,NA,NA,TRBV6-2/TRBV6-3,TGTGCCAGCAGTGAGGGCAGGAGTTACAATCAGCCCCAGCATTTT,CASSEGRSYNQPQHF
TRBJ2-1,TRBD2,NA,TRBV7-6,TGTGCCAGCAGCTCACTAGCGGGGCGCTCCTACAATGAGCAGTTCTTC,CASSSLAGRSYNEQFF
TRBJ2-5,TRBD1,many,TRBV24-1,TGTGCCACCAGTGACCCGGACAGGTACCAAGAGACCCAGTACTTC,CATSDPDRYQETQYF